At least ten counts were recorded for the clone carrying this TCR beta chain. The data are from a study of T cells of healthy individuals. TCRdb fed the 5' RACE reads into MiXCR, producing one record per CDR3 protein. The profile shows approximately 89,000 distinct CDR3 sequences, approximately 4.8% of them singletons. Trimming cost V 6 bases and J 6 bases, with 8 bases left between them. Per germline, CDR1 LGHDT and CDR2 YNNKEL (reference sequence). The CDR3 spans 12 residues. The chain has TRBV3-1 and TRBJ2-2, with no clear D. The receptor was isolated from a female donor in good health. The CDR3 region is CASRSAAGELFF. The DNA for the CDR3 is TGTGCCAGCAGATCCGCCGCCGGGGAGCTGTTTTTT.